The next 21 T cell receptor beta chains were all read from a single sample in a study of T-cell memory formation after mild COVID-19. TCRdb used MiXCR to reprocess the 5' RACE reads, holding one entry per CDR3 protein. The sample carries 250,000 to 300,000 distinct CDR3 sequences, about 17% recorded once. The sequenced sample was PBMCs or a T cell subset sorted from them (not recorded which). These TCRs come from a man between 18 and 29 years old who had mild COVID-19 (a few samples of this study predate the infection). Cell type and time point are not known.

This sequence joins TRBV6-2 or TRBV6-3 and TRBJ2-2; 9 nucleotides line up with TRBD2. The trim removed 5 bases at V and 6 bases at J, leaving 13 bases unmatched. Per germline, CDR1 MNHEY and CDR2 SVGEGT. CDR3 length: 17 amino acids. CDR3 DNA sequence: TGTGCCAGCAGTCACATCGCCGCGGGGGGGAAGGCCGGGGAGCTGTTTTTT. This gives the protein CASSHIAAGGKAGELFF.

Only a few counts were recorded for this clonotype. Here the CDR3 DNA reads TGCGCCAGCAGCCAAGATGGGTCGAGGTTCGGCGGCAATCAGCCCCAGCATTTT. Amino acids: CASSQDGSRFGGNQPQHF. The chain couples TRBV4-1 to TRBJ1-5; no firm D call. Trimming cost V 0 bases and J 2 bases, with 17 bases left between them. The germline V gene encodes CDR1 MGHRA and CDR2 YSYEKL. This CDR3 spans 18 amino acids.

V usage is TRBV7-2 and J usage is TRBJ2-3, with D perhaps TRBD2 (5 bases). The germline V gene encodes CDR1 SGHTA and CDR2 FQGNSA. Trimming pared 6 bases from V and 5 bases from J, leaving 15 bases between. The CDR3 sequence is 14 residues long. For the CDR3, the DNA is TGTGCCAGCAGTGACCGGGCCGCGGGAGATACGCAGTATTTT. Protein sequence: CASSDRAAGDTQYF.

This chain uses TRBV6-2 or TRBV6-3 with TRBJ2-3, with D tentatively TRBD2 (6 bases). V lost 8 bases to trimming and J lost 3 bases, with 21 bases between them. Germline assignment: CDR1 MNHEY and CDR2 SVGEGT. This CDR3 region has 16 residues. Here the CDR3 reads CASRSRVEGGTDTQYF. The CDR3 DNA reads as TGTGCCAGCCGATCACGGGTGGAGGGAGGAACAGATACGCAGTATTTT.

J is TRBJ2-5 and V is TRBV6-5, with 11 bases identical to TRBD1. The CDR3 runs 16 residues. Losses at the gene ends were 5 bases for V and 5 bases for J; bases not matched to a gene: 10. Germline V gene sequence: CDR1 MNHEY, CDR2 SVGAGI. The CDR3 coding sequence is TGTGCCAGCAGTCAAACTCGGACAGGGGGCATGGAGACCCAGTACTTC. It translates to CASSQTRTGGMETQYF.

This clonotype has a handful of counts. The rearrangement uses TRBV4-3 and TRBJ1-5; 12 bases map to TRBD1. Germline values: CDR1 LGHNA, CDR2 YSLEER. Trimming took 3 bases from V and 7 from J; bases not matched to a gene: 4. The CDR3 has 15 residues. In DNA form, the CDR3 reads TGCGCCAGCAGCCAGGGACAGGGGGCATTGCAGCCCCAGCATTTT. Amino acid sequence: CASSQGQGALQPQHF.

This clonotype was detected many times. The CDR3 region has the DNA TGTGCCAGCAGTTACCTACAGGCTACGCAGTATTTT. Protein sequence: CASSYLQATQYF. The J gene is TRBJ2-3, the V gene TRBV6-2 or TRBV6-3, with D possibly being TRBD1 (5 bases). V lost 2 bases and J 8 bases, leaving 8 bases between the germline ends. Germline V gene lookup returns CDR1 MNHEY and CDR2 SVGEGT. The CDR3 runs 12 residues.

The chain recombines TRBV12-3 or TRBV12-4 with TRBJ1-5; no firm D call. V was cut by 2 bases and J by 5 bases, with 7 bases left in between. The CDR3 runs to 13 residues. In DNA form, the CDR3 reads TGTGCCAGCAGTTTACAGTGGTATCAGCCCCAGCATTTT. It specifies CASSLQWYQPQHF.

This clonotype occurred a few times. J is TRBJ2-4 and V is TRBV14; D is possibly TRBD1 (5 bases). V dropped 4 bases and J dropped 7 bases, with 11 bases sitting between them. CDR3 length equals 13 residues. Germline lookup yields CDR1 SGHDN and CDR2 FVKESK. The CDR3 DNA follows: TGTGCCAGCAGCCGCTTACAGGAGAACATTCAGTACTTC. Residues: CASSRLQENIQYF.

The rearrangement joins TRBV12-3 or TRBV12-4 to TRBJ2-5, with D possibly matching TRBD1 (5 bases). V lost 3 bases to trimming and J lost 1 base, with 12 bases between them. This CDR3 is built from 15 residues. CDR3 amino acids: CASSFSAGFQETQYF. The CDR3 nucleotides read TGTGCCAGCAGTTTCTCCGCAGGGTTCCAAGAGACCCAGTACTTC.

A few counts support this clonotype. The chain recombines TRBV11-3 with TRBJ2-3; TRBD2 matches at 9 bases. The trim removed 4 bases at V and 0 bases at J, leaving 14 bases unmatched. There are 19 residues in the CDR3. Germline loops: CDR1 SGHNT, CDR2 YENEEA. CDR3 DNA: TGTGCCAGCAGCTCGACTGACCCTAGCGGGGTTTCTAGCACAGATACGCAGTATTTT. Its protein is CASSSTDPSGVSSTDTQYF.

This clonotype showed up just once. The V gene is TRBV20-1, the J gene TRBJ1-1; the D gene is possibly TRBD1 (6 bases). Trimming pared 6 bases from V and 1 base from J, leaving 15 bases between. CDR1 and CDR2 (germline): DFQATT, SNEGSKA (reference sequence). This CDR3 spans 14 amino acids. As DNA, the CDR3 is TGCAGTGCCCAGAGGGGGGGCCCGAACACTGAAGCTTTCTTT. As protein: CSAQRGGPNTEAFF.

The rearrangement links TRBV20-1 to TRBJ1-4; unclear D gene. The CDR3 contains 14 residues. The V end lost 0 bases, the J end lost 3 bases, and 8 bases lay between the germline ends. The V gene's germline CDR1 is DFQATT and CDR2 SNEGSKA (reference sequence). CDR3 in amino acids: CSARDWPPNEKLFF. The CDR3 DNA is TGCAGTGCTAGAGATTGGCCACCTAATGAAAAACTGTTTTTT.

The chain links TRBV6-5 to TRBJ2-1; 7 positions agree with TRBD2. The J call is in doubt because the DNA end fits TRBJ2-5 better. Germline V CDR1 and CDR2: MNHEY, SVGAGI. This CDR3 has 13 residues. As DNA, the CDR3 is TGTGCCAGCAGCCATCGGGGGGACGAGACCCAGTACTTC. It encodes CASSHRGDETQYF.

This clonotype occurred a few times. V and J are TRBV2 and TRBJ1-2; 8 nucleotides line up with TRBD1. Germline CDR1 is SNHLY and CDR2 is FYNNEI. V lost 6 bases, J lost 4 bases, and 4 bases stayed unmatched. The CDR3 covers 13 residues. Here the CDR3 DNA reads TGTGCCAGCAGGGACAGGGTGGGCTATGGCTACACCTTC. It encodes CASRDRVGYGYTF.

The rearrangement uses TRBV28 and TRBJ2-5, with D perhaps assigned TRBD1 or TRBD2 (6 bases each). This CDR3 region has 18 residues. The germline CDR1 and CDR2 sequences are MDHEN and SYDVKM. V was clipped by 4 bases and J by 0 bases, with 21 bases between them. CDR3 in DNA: TGTGCCAGCAGTTCCCCTTGGGGGCGCGGGGCCAACCAAGAGACCCAGTACTTC. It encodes CASSSPWGRGANQETQYF.

CDR3: CASSPNPGHYTF. The CDR3 coding sequence is TGTGCCAGCAGCCCAAATCCGGGCCACTACACCTTC. V and J are TRBV7-2 and TRBJ1-2; no definite D call. CDR3 size: 12 residues. Per the germline V gene, CDR1 is SGHTA and CDR2 is FQGNSA. Deletions cut 5 bases from V and 10 bases from J, with 14 bases between.

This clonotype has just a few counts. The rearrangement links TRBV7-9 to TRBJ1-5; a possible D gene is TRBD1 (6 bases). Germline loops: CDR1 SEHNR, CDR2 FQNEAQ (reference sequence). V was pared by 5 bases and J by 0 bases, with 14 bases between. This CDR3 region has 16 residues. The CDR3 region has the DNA TGTGCCAGCAGCCCAGGGGCCGAGTATAGCAATCAGCCCCAGCATTTT. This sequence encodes CASSPGAEYSNQPQHF.

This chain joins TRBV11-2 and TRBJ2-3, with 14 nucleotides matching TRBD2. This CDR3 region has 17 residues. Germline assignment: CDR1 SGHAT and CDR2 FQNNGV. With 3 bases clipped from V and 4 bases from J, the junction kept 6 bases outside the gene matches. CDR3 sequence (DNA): TGTGCCAGCAGCTTCCGACTAGCGGGGGGGCTTTCAGATACGCAGTATTTT. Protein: CASSFRLAGGLSDTQYF.

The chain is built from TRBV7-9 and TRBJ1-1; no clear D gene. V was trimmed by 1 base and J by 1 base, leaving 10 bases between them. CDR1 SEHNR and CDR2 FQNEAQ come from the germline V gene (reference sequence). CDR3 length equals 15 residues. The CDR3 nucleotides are TGTGCCAGCAGCTTAGGTCAGGAGTCGAACACTGAAGCTTTCTTT. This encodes CASSLGQESNTEAFF.

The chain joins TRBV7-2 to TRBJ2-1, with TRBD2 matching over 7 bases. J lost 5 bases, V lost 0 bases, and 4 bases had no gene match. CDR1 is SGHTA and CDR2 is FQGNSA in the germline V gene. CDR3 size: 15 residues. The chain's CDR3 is CASSLARGDNNEQFF. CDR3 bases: TGTGCCAGCAGCTTAGCTCGGGGGGATAACAATGAGCAGTTCTTC.